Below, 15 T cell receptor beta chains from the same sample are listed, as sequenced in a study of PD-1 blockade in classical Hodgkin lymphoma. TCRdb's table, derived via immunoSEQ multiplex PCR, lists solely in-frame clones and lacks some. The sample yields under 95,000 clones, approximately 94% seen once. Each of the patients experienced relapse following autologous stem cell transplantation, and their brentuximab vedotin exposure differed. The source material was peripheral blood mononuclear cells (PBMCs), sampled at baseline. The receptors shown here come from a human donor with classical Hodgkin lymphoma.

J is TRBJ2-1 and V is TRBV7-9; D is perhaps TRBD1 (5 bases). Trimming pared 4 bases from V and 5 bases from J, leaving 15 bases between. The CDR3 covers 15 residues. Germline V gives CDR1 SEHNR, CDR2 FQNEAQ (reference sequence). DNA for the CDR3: TGTGCCAGCAGCTCTTGGCTCTGGGGCGACAATGAGCAGTTCTTC. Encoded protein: CASSSWLWGDNEQFF. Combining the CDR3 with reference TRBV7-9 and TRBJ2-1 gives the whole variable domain DTGVSQNPRHKITKRGQNVTFRCDPISEHNRLYWYRQTLGQGPEFLTYFQNEAQLEKSRLLSDRFSAERPKGSFSTLEIQRTEQGDSAMYLCASSSWLWGDNEQFFGPGTRLTVL.

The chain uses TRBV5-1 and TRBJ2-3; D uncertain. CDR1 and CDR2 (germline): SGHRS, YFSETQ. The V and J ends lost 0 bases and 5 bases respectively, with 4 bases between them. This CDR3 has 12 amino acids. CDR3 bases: TGCGCCAGCAGCTTGGCTGAAGATACGCAGTATTTT. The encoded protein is CASSLAEDTQYF.

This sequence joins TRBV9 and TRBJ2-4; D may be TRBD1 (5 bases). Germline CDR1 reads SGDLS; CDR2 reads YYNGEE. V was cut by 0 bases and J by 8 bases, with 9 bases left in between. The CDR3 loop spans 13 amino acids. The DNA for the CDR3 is TGTGCCAGCAGCGTAGAAGGGGAATACATTCAGTACTTC. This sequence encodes CASSVEGEYIQYF.

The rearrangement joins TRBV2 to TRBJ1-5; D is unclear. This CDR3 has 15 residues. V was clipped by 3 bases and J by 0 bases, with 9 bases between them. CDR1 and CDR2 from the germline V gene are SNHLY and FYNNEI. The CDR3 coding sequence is TGTGCCAGCAGTGAGTCAGCCTATAGCAATCAGCCCCAGCATTTT. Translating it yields CASSESAYSNQPQHF.

The CDR3 is CASSPYGGDYGYTF. In DNA, the CDR3 is TGTGCCAGCAGCCCTTATGGGGGGGACTATGGCTACACCTTC. The rearrangement joins TRBV11-2 to TRBJ1-2, with a tentative D call TRBD1 (5 bases). V lost 5 bases to trimming and J lost 3 bases, with 13 bases between them. Per germline, CDR1 SGHAT and CDR2 FQNNGV. The CDR3 runs to 14 residues.

The CDR3 DNA follows: TGTGCCAGCAGCAATATTGACAGGTCGAATGAAAAACTGTTTTTT. Translating it yields CASSNIDRSNEKLFF. The V and J genes are TRBV16 and TRBJ1-4, with D perhaps TRBD1 (6 bases). CDR1 and CDR2 (germline): KGHSY, FQNENV. This CDR3 region has 15 residues. Deletions cut 5 bases from V and 5 bases from J, with 15 bases between.

The CDR3: CASSLVAETGSPLHF. The CDR3 DNA is TGTGCCAGCAGCTTAGTTGCAGAAACTGGTTCACCCCTCCACTTT. The chain employs TRBV7-9 and TRBJ1-6; D is uncertain. The germline CDR1 and CDR2 sequences are SEHNR and FQNEAQ (reference sequence). V lost 1 base and J lost 9, with 13 bases in between. This CDR3 contains 15 residues. The full variable domain, with the rest looked up from reference TRBV7-9 and TRBJ1-6, is DTGVSQNPRHKITKRGQNVTFRCDPISEHNRLYWYRQTLGQGPEFLTYFQNEAQLEKSRLLSDRFSAERPKGSFSTLEIQRTEQGDSAMYLCASSLVAETGSPLHFGNGTRLTVT.

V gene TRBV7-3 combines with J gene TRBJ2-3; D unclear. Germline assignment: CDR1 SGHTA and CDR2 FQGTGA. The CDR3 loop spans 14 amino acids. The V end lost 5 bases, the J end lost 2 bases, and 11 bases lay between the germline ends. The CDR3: CASSPGQFTDTQYF. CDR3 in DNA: TGTGCCAGCAGCCCGGGCCAGTTCACAGATACGCAGTATTTT.

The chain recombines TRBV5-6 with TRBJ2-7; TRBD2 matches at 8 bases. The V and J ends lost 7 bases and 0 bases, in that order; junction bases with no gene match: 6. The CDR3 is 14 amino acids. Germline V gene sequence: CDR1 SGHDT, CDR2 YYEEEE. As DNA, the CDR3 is TGTGCCAGCTTCGGGCGGGAGGACTCCTACGAGCAGTACTTC. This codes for CASFGREDSYEQYF. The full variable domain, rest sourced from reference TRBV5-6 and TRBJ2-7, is DAGVTQSPTHLIKTRGQQVTLRCSPKSGHDTVSWYQQALGQGPQFIFQYYEEEERQRGNFPDRFSGHQFPNYSSELNVNALLLGDSALYLCASFGREDSYEQYFGPGTRLTVT.

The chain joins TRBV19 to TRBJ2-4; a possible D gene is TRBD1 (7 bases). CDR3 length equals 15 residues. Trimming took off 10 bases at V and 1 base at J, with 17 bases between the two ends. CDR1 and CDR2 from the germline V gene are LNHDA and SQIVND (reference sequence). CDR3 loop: CATRGVFNAKNIQYF. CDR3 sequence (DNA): TGTGCCACCAGGGGGGTATTTAACGCCAAAAACATTCAGTACTTC.

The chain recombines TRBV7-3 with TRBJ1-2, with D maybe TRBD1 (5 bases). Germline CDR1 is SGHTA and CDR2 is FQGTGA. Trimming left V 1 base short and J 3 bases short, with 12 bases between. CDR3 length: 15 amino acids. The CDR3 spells CASSLRPGKDYGYTF. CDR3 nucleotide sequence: TGTGCCAGCAGCTTAAGGCCAGGGAAGGACTATGGCTACACCTTC.

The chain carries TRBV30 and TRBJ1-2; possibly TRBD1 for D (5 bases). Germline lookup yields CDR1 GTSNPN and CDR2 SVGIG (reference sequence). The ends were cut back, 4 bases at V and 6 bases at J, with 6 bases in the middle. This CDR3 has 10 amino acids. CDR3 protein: CAWKGNGYTF. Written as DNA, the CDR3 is TGTGCCTGGAAGGGGAATGGCTACACCTTC.

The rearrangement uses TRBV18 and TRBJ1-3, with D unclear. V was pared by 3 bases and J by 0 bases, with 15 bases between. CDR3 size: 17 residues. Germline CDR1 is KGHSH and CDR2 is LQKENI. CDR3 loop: CASSPGLLEYSGNTIYF. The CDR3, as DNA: TGTGCCAGCTCACCGGGTTTGCTGGAGTACTCTGGAAACACCATATATTTT.

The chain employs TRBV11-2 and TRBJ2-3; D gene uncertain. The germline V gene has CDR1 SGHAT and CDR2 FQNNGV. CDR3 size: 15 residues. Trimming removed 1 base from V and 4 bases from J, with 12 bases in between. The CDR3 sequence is CASSLGRKAPDTQYF. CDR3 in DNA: TGTGCCAGCAGCTTAGGTAGGAAGGCTCCAGATACGCAGTATTTT.

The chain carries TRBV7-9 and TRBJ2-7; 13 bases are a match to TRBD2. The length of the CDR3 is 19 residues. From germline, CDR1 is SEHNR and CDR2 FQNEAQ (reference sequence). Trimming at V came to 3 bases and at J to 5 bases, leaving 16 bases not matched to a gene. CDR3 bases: TGTGCCAGCAGCTTCCCCGGGACTAGCGGGACCTATGTCGGCCACGAGCAGTACTTC. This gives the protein CASSFPGTSGTYVGHEQYF.